The 22 T cell receptor beta chains given below trace back to one sample, sequenced in a study of shared clonotypes between healthy human individuals. Libraries were prepared by immunoSEQ multiplex PCR; TCRdb keeps only in-frame clonotypes and omits some of them. Of some 1,400,000 clones in the sample, 95% to 97% were seen once. Specimen: naive CD4+ T cells sorted from blood. The sample's subset: CD45RA+ positively selected. The receptors were gathered from a man aged 25 to 40 in good health.

This chain uses TRBV27 with TRBJ2-1; D call uncertain. Germline CDR1 reads MNHEY; CDR2 reads SMNVEV (reference sequence). The CDR3 covers 14 residues. Between the trimmed V and J ends, which lost 6 bases and 8 bases, there was a span of 17 bases. The CDR3 DNA reads TGTGCCAGCAGCTTAAACGGTTCCGGCGATGAGCAGTTCTTC. Translation: CASSLNGSGDEQFF.

CDR3 DNA: TGTGCCAGTAGTGTGTCTCTCCCGGTTTGGGCTTTCTTT. It translates to CASSVSLPVWAFF. The chain is built from TRBV19 and TRBJ1-1; D is unclear. V was clipped by 5 bases and J by 11 bases, with 18 bases between them. Germline V lookup: CDR1 LNHDA, CDR2 SQIVND (reference sequence). This CDR3 is 13 amino acids long.

The chain employs TRBV10-3 and TRBJ2-1, with 8 bases fitting TRBD1. The J segment lost 8 bases and the V segment lost 0 bases, leaving 6 bases of the junction unmatched. The CDR3 spans 15 residues. Germline-derived CDR1 and CDR2 are ENHRY and SYGVKD. The CDR3 is CAISESAGGLDEQFF. In nucleotides, the CDR3 is TGTGCCATCAGTGAGTCCGCAGGGGGCCTGGATGAGCAGTTCTTC.

As to this clone: Other nucleotide sequences in the sample specify the same CDR3. The chain combines TRBV9 with TRBJ2-7, with 7 bases that match TRBD1. Losses at the gene ends were 4 bases for V and 3 bases for J; bases not matched to a gene: 1. Per the germline V gene, CDR1 is SGDLS and CDR2 is YYNGEE. The CDR3 runs to 12 residues. DNA for the CDR3: TGTGCCAGCAGCCCAGGGGGCTACGAGCAGTACTTC. Amino acid sequence: CASSPGGYEQYF. The full variable domain, in which reference TRBV9 and TRBJ2-7 provide the parts outside the CDR3, is DSGVTQTPKHLITATGQRVTLRCSPRSGDLSVYWYQQSLDQGLQFLIQYYNGEERAKGNILERFSAQQFPDLHSELNLSSLELGDSALYFCASSPGGYEQYFGPGTRLTVT.

The J gene is TRBJ2-2, the V gene TRBV11-2; D unresolved. The CDR3 is 15 residues long. V lost 5 bases and J lost 1, with 11 bases in between. CDR1 is SGHAT and CDR2 is FQNNGV in the germline V gene. CDR3 DNA sequence: TGTGCCAGCAGCCACGTCCAGAGGAACACCGGGGAGCTGTTTTTT. The encoded protein is CASSHVQRNTGELFF. The entire variable domain, with the rest obtained from reference TRBV11-2 and TRBJ2-2, is as follows: EAGVAQSPRYKIIEKRQSVAFWCNPISGHATLYWYQQILGQGPKLLIQFQNNGVVDDSQLPKDRFSAERLKGVDSTLKIQPAKLEDSAVYLCASSHVQRNTGELFFGEGSRLTVL.

V and J are TRBV5-1 and TRBJ1-4; 12 bases line up with TRBD1. V shed 3 bases, J shed 8 bases, and the junction held 8 bases outside the gene matches. Germline loops: CDR1 SGHRS, CDR2 YFSETQ. This CDR3 has 16 amino acids. CDR3 amino acids: CASSSGTGGQGEKLFF. In nucleotides, the CDR3 is TGCGCCAGCAGCTCAGGGACAGGGGGCCAAGGCGAAAAACTGTTTTTT.

V is TRBV4-3 and J is TRBJ2-2, with 11 bases aligning to TRBD2. Germline V gene data show CDR1 as LGHNA and CDR2 as YSLEER. Trimming cost V 2 bases and J 2 bases; bases outside gene matches: 4. The length of the CDR3 is 17 residues. The CDR3 DNA reads as TGCGCCAGCAGCCAACAACTAGCGGGAGACAACACCGGGGAGCTGTTTTTT. It codes for CASSQQLAGDNTGELFF.

The V gene is TRBV9, the J gene TRBJ1-4, with D unresolved. This CDR3 is 14 amino acids long. Germline V gives CDR1 SGDLS, CDR2 YYNGEE. V was pared by 3 bases and J by 7 bases, with 13 bases between. The CDR3 bases are TGTGCCAGCAGCGCCACAAGATTTCGTGAAAAACTGTTTTTT. The encoded protein is CASSATRFREKLFF.

The rearrangement joins TRBV28 to TRBJ2-7, with TRBD1 identical over 9 bases. The V and J ends lost 6 bases and 2 bases, in that order; junction bases with no gene match: 8. CDR3 length: 15 residues. Per germline, CDR1 MDHEN and CDR2 SYDVKM. The chain's CDR3 is CASSLLGDRAYEQYF. DNA of the CDR3: TGTGCCAGCAGCTTACTGGGGGACAGGGCCTACGAGCAGTACTTC.

The chain carries TRBV29-1 and TRBJ2-5; the D is unclear. V lost 3 bases and J 4 bases, leaving 9 bases between the germline ends. The CDR3 totals 12 residues. CDR1 and CDR2 (germline): SQVTM, ANQGSEA. In nucleotides, the CDR3 is TGCAGCGTTGAGCCAAGCGTAGAGACCCAGTACTTC. Translation: CSVEPSVETQYF.

The rearrangement joins TRBV18 to TRBJ2-5; D assignment may be TRBD1 or TRBD2 (5 bases each). This CDR3 is 13 amino acids long. Germline V gives CDR1 KGHSH, CDR2 LQKENI. Deletions cut 6 bases from V and 3 bases from J, with 11 bases between. The DNA for the CDR3 is TGTGCCAGCTCCCCCGGGGCCAAAGAGACCCAGTACTTC. This translates into CASSPGAKETQYF.

Only one count was recorded for this clone. This chain joins TRBV6-5 and TRBJ2-4; the D is unclear. Germline assignment: CDR1 MNHEY and CDR2 SVGAGI. V was pared by 6 bases and J by 2 bases, with 14 bases between. This CDR3 is 15 amino acids long. The CDR3 sequence is CASSGNGISKNIQYF. For the CDR3, the DNA is TGTGCCAGCAGCGGCAATGGGATTTCCAAAAACATTCAGTACTTC.

This rearrangement joins TRBV30 to TRBJ2-4, with 7 bases aligning to TRBD2. CDR1 is GTSNPN and CDR2 is SVGIG in the germline V gene (reference sequence). V lost 3 bases to trimming and J lost 13 bases; unmatched junction nucleotides: 6. This CDR3 is 11 amino acids long. CDR3 coding DNA: TGTGCCTGGAGCGCGGGAGTCAGCCAGTACTTC. It translates to CAWSAGVSQYF.

The rearrangement uses TRBV18 and TRBJ1-3; 9 bases line up with TRBD1. Per germline, CDR1 KGHSH and CDR2 LQKENI. V lost 2 bases to trimming and J lost 4 bases; unmatched junction nucleotides: 6. The CDR3 contains 16 residues. In nucleotides, the CDR3 is TGTGCCAGCTCACCAAACAACAGGGGGCGCGGAAACACCATATATTTT. The encoded protein is CASSPNNRGRGNTIYF. The full variable domain, its missing parts supplied by reference TRBV18 and TRBJ1-3, is NAGVMQNPRHLVRRRGQEARLRCSPMKGHSHVYWYRQLPEEGLKFMVYLQKENIIDESGMPKERFSAEFPKEGPSILRIQQVVRGDSAAYFCASSPNNRGRGNTIYFGEGSWLTVV.

The chain links TRBV6-5 to TRBJ2-1; D not resolved. Germline CDR1 MNHEY, CDR2 SVGAGI. V gave up 0 bases and J gave up 13 bases, with 10 bases separating them. This CDR3 comprises 12 residues. The CDR3 loop is CASSYSTGGQFF. The CDR3 DNA follows: TGTGCCAGCAGTTACTCGACCGGCGGCCAGTTCTTC.

The V gene is TRBV11-1, the J gene TRBJ2-7, with TRBD1 as a possible D gene (7 bases). CDR1 and CDR2 from the germline V gene are SGHAT and FQDESV (reference sequence). The V end was cut by 4 bases, the J end by 4 bases, with 17 bases between. The CDR3 runs 15 residues. The CDR3 bases are TGTGCCAGCAGCTCCAACAGGGGAGGCGGATACGAGCAGTACTTC. This translates into CASSSNRGGGYEQYF.

This chain uses TRBV5-5 with TRBJ1-1; D is unclear. Germline V gene sequence: CDR1 SGHKS, CDR2 YYEKEE (reference sequence). The ends were cut back, 1 base at V and 0 bases at J, with 7 bases in the middle. The CDR3 totals 14 residues. CDR3 protein: CASSLLGMNTEAFF. In nucleotides, the CDR3 is TGTGCCAGCAGCTTGCTCGGAATGAACACTGAAGCTTTCTTT.

Details on this clone: The same CDR3 can be traced to other DNA sequences in this sample. The V gene is TRBV9, the J gene TRBJ1-1; D is uncertain. The germline CDR1 and CDR2 sequences are SGDLS and YYNGEE. V gave up 0 bases and J gave up 0 bases, with 6 bases separating them. This CDR3 region has 14 residues. CDR3 loop: CASSVAGVNTEAFF. The DNA of the CDR3 is TGTGCCAGCAGCGTAGCAGGAGTGAACACTGAAGCTTTCTTT.

V and J are TRBV5-1 and TRBJ2-7; maybe TRBD2 (6 bases). The germline V gene has CDR1 SGHRS and CDR2 YFSETQ. This CDR3 is 16 amino acids long. Deletions cut 2 bases from V and 4 bases from J, with 19 bases between. This chain's CDR3 is CASSLDQRVVLYEQYF. The DNA for the CDR3 is TGCGCCAGCAGCTTAGACCAGCGGGTCGTGTTATACGAGCAGTACTTC.

This rearrangement joins TRBV25-1 to TRBJ2-1; 8 bases match TRBD1. V shed 4 bases, J shed 6 bases, and the junction held 8 bases outside the gene matches. Germline V CDR1 and CDR2: MGHDK, SYGVNS. This CDR3 comprises 15 residues. CDR3 in DNA: TGTGCCAGCAGTGCGAGACAGGGGACAATCAATGAGCAGTTCTTC. Protein: CASSARQGTINEQFF.

The rearrangement uses TRBV28 and TRBJ1-1; D is perhaps TRBD1 (6 bases). CDR3 length equals 15 residues. Between the trimmed V and J ends, which lost 6 bases and 1 base, there was a span of 15 bases. CDR1 and CDR2 from the germline V gene are MDHEN and SYDVKM. CDR3 in amino acids: CASRVGGVKNTEAFF. For the CDR3, the DNA is TGTGCCAGCAGGGTCGGGGGCGTGAAGAACACTGAAGCTTTCTTT.

The gene calls are TRBV28 and TRBJ1-1, with a possible D match to TRBD1 (5 bases). V was pared by 7 bases and J by 11 bases, with 14 bases between. This CDR3 spans 11 amino acids. CDR1 and CDR2 (germline): MDHEN, SYDVKM. The CDR3 here is CASTSGVGAFF. CDR3 bases: TGTGCCAGCACCTCGGGGGTGGGCGCTTTCTTT. Looking up the rest from reference TRBV28 and TRBJ1-1 gives the full variable domain: DVKVTQSSRYLVKRTGEKVFLECVQDMDHENMFWYRQDPGLGLRLIYFSYDVKMKEKGDIPEGYSVSREKKERFSLILESASTNQTSMYLCASTSGVGAFFGQGTRLTVV.